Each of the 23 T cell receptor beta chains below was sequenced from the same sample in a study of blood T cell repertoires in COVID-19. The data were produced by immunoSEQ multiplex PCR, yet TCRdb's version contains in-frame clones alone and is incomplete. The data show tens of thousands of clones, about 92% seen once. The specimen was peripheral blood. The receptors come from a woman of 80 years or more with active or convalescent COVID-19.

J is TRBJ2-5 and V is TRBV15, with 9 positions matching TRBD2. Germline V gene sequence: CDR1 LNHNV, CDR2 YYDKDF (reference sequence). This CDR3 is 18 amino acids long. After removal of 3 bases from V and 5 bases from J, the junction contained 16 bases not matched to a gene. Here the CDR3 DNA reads TGTGCCACCAGCAGCCGTCACTCACCAGGACTAGCGAGGGAGACCCAGTACTTC. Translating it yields CATSSRHSPGLARETQYF.

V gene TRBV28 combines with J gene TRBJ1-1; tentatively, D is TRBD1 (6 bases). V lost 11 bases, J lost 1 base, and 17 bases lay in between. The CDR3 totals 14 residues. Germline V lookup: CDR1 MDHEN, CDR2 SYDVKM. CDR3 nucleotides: TGTGCCTCATTTAACAGGGCGAGGAACACTGAAGCTTTCTTT. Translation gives CASFNRARNTEAFF. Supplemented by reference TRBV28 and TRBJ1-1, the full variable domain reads DVKVTQSSRYLVKRTGEKVFLECVQDMDHENMFWYRQDPGLGLRLIYFSYDVKMKEKGDIPEGYSVSREKKERFSLILESASTNQTSMYLCASFNRARNTEAFFGQGTRLTVV.

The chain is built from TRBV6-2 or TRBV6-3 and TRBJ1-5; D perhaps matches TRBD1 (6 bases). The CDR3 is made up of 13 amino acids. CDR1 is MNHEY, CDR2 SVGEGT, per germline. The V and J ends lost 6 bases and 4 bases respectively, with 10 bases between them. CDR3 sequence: CASSATGNQPQHF. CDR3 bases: TGTGCCAGCAGCGCTACAGGGAATCAGCCCCAGCATTTT.

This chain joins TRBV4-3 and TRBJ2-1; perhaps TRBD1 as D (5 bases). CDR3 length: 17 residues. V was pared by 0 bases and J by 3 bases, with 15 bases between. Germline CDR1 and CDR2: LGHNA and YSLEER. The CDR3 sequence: CASSQDGQGLFYNEQFF. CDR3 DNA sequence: TGCGCCAGCAGCCAAGACGGGCAGGGCCTATTCTACAATGAGCAGTTCTTC.

The CDR3 nucleotides read TGCGCCAGCAGCGATTACTACGATGGGGGCGGTGAGCAGTTCTTC. This sequence encodes CASSDYYDGGGEQFF. The V and J genes are TRBV4-1 and TRBJ2-1; tentatively, D is TRBD1 (6 bases). Germline assignment: CDR1 MGHRA and CDR2 YSYEKL. The CDR3 is made up of 15 amino acids. The ends were cut back, 5 bases at V and 9 bases at J, with 20 bases in the middle.

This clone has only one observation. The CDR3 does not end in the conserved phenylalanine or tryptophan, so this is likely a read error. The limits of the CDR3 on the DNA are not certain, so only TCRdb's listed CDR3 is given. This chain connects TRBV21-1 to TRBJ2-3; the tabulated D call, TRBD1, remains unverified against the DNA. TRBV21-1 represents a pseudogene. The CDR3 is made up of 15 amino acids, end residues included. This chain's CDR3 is CASSSWGQPCSTAQP.

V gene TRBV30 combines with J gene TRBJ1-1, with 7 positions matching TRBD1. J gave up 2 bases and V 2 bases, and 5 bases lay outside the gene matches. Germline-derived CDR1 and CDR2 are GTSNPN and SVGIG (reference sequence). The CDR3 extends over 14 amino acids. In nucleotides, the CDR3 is TGTGCCTGGAGTCGAGGGGGCTTCAACACTGAAGCTTTCTTT. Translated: CAWSRGGFNTEAFF.

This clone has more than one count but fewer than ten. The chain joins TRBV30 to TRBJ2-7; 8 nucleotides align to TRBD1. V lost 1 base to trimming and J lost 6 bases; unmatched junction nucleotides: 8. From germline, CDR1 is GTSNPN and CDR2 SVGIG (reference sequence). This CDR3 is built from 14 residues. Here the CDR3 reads CAWSAYRGNVEQYF. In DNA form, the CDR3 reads TGTGCCTGGAGTGCTTACAGGGGGAACGTCGAGCAGTACTTC.

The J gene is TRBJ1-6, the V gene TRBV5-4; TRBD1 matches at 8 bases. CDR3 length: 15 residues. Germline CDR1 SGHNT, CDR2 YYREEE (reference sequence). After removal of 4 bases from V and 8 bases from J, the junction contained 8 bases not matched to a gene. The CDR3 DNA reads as TGTGCCAGCAGCGGCCGGGACAGGCTCGATTCACCCCTCCACTTT. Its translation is CASSGRDRLDSPLHF.

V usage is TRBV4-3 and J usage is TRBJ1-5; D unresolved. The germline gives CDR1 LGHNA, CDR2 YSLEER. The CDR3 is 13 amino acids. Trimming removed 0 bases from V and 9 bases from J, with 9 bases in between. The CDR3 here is CASSQDHSGPQHF. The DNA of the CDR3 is TGCGCCAGCAGCCAAGATCACTCCGGGCCCCAGCATTTT.

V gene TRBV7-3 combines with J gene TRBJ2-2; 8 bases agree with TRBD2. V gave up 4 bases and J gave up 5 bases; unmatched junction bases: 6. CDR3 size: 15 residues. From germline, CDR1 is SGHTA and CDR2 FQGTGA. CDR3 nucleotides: TGTGCCAGCAGCTCCGGGGGGGCGAGGACCGGGGAGCTGTTTTTT. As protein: CASSSGGARTGELFF.

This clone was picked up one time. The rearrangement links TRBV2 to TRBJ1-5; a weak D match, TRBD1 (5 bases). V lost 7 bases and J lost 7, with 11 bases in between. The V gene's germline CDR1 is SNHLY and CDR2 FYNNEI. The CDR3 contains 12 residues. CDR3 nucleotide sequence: TGTGCCAGCACCCAGGGAAGACAGCCCCAGCATTTT. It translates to CASTQGRQPQHF.

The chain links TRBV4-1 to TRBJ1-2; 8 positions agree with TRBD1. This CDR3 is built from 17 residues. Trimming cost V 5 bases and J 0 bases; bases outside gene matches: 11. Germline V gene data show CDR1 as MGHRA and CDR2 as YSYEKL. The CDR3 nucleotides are TGCGCCAGCAGCGCCCGGGACAGGTCCGCATCTAACTATGGCTACACCTTC. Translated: CASSARDRSASNYGYTF.

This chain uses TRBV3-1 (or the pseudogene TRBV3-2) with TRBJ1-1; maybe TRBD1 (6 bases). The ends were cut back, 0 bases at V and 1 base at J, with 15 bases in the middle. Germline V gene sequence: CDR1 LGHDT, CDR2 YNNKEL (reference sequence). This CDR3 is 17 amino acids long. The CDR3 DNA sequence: TGTGCCAGCAGCCAAGAAACCAGGGGCTTGTCGAACACTGAAGCTTTCTTT. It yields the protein CASSQETRGLSNTEAFF.

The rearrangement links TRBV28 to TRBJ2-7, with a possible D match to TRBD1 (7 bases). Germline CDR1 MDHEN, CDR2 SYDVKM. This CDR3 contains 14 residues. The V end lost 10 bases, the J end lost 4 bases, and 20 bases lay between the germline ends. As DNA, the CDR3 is TGTGCCACCTCACGACAGGGACTCCGTTACGAGCAGTACTTC. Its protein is CATSRQGLRYEQYF. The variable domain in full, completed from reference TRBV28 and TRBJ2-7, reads DVKVTQSSRYLVKRTGEKVFLECVQDMDHENMFWYRQDPGLGLRLIYFSYDVKMKEKGDIPEGYSVSREKKERFSLILESASTNQTSMYLCATSRQGLRYEQYFGPGTRLTVT.

CDR3 coding DNA: TGTGCCAGCAGCAAGGACATTTCTGGAAACACCATATATTTT. This translates into CASSKDISGNTIYF. The V and J genes are TRBV7-2 and TRBJ1-3; a weak D match, TRBD1 (5 bases). V lost 5 bases and J lost 1, with 9 bases in between. CDR1 is SGHTA, CDR2 FQGNSA, per germline. CDR3 length: 14 residues.

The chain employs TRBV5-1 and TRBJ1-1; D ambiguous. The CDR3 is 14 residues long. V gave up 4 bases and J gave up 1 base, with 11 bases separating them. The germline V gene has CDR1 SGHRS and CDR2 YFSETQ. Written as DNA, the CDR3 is TGCGCCAGCAGCCTTCGACGGGGGAACACTGAAGCTTTCTTT. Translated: CASSLRRGNTEAFF.

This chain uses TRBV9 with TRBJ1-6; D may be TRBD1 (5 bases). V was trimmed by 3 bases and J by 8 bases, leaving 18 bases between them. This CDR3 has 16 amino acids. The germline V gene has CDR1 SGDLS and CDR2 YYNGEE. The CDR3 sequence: CASSAEPGLGDSPLHF. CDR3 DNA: TGTGCCAGCAGCGCAGAACCGGGCCTAGGGGATTCACCCCTCCACTTT. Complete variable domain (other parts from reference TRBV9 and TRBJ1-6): DSGVTQTPKHLITATGQRVTLRCSPRSGDLSVYWYQQSLDQGLQFLIQYYNGEERAKGNILERFSAQQFPDLHSELNLSSLELGDSALYFCASSAEPGLGDSPLHFGNGTRLTVT.

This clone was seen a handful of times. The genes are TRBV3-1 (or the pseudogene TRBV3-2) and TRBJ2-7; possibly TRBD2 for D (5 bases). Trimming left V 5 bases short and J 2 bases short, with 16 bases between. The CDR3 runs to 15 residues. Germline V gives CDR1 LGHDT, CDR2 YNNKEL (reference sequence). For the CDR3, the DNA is TGTGCCAGCAGCGGAGTATATTCCGGGGCCTACGAGCAGTACTTC. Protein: CASSGVYSGAYEQYF.

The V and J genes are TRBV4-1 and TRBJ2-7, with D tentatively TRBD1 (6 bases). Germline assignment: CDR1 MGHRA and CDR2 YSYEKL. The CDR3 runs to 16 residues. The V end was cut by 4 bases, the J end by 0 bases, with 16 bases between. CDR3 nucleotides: TGCGCCAGCAGCCCGGAACGCAGGGGCACCTCCTACGAGCAGTACTTC. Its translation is CASSPERRGTSYEQYF.

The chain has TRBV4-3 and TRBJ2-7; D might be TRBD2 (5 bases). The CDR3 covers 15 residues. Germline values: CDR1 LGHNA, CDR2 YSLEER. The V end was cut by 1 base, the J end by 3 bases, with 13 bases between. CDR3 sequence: CASSQAGNIFYEQYF. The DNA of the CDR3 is TGCGCCAGCAGCCAAGCGGGGAATATCTTCTACGAGCAGTACTTC.

The DNA of the CDR3 is TGCAGCGTGTGGGGGGACACCGGGGAGCTGTTTTTT. Translating gives CSVWGDTGELFF. The genes are TRBV29-1 and TRBJ2-2; tentative D call: TRBD2 (6 bases). The CDR3 consists of 12 residues. Trimming took off 6 bases at V and 3 bases at J, with 8 bases between the two ends. Germline V gene data show CDR1 as SQVTM and CDR2 as ANQGSEA.

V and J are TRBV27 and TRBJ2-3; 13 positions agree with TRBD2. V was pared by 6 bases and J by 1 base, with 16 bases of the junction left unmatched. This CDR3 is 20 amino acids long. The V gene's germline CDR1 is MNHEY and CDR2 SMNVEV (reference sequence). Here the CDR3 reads CASSYQRGTSGTKGTDTQYF. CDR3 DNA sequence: TGTGCCAGCAGCTACCAGCGAGGGACTAGCGGGACTAAAGGCACAGATACGCAGTATTTT.